Below, 30 T cell receptor beta chains from the same sample are listed, as sequenced in a study of blood T cells in healthy people across ages. For the second PCR, which ran for 7 to 11 cycles, a sample-barcoded 5' primer and a J-beta primer mix were used. MiXCR, run by TCRdb on the 5' RACE reads, gives a single entry per CDR3 protein. The repertoire holds some 890,000 distinct CDR3 sequences, with roughly 29% as singletons. These records were also assigned to another study, of T cells of mothers and their children.

What was sequenced was blood. These receptors were obtained from a woman between 35 and 50 years old in good health.

This clonotype was detected ten times or more. V is TRBV9 and J is TRBJ2-7; tentatively, D is TRBD1 or TRBD2 (6 bases each). The CDR3 totals 14 residues. V was trimmed by 1 base and J by 4 bases, leaving 12 bases between them. The germline V gene has CDR1 SGDLS and CDR2 YYNGEE. CDR3 residues: CASSVYGGEYEQYF. DNA for the CDR3: TGTGCCAGCAGCGTATACGGGGGCGAGTACGAGCAGTACTTC.

This clonotype was picked up a small number of times. V and J are TRBV28 and TRBJ2-7, with TRBD1 identical over 8 bases. The CDR3 spans 16 residues. Trimming removed 5 bases from V and 6 bases from J; junction bases left unmatched: 15. Germline V gene data show CDR1 as MDHEN and CDR2 as SYDVKM. In DNA, the CDR3 is TGTGCCAGCAGTCCAGCCCCGGGACAGGTCGGTCCCGAGCAGTACTTC. Protein: CASSPAPGQVGPEQYF.

This clonotype was seen at least ten times. The chain joins TRBV2 to TRBJ1-2; D gene uncertain. Germline V gives CDR1 SNHLY, CDR2 FYNNEI. V gave up 6 bases and J gave up 3 bases, with 11 bases separating them. The CDR3 spans 13 residues. CDR3 residues: CASRPEQHYGYTF. The CDR3 DNA reads as TGTGCCAGCAGACCCGAGCAACACTATGGCTACACCTTC.

In its sample, this clonotype was seen a few times. V and J are TRBV20-1 and TRBJ1-4; a weak D match, TRBD1 (6 bases). Germline V gene lookup returns CDR1 DFQATT and CDR2 SNEGSKA (reference sequence). V lost 0 bases and J lost 6, with 17 bases in between. CDR3 size: 16 residues. CDR3 coding DNA: TGCAGTGCTAGAGACCTACAGGGATCCGGGTATGAAAAACTGTTTTTT. Translated: CSARDLQGSGYEKLFF.

The rearrangement joins TRBV7-9 to TRBJ2-4; 9 nucleotides agree with TRBD1. With 2 bases clipped from V and 0 bases from J, the junction kept 11 bases outside the gene matches. Germline CDR1 is SEHNR and CDR2 is FQNEAQ (reference sequence). There are 19 residues in the CDR3. This CDR3 is CASSLLGDRAMGAKNIQYF. Here the CDR3 DNA reads TGTGCCAGCAGCTTATTAGGGGACAGGGCTATGGGAGCCAAAAACATTCAGTACTTC. Combining the CDR3 with reference TRBV7-9 and TRBJ2-4 gives the whole variable domain DTGVSQNPRHKITKRGQNVTFRCDPISEHNRLYWYRQTLGQGPEFLTYFQNEAQLEKSRLLSDRFSAERPKGSFSTLEIQRTEQGDSAMYLCASSLLGDRAMGAKNIQYFGAGTRLSVL.

In this sample, this clonotype turned up many times. The rearrangement uses TRBV11-3 and TRBJ2-1; TRBD1 matches at 9 bases. Trimming took 5 bases from V and 7 from J; bases not matched to a gene: 6. The CDR3 has 14 amino acids. Germline V CDR1 and CDR2: SGHNT, YENEEA. The CDR3, as DNA: TGTGCCAGCAGCACGGGACAGGGTAGGAATGAGCAGTTCTTC. It specifies CASSTGQGRNEQFF.

The chain couples TRBV27 to TRBJ1-1, with TRBD1 as a possible D gene (5 bases). Germline lookup yields CDR1 MNHEY and CDR2 SMNVEV (reference sequence). The V end lost 2 bases, the J end lost 3 bases, and 10 bases lay between the germline ends. The CDR3 sequence is 14 residues long. CDR3 in amino acids: CASSLGTMDTEAFF. The CDR3 DNA reads TGTGCCAGCAGTTTAGGGACGATGGACACTGAAGCTTTCTTT.

For the CDR3, the DNA is TGTGCCAGCATCTCGAGGGGGACGGCCGGAACTGAAGCTTTCTTT. It specifies CASISRGTAGTEAFF. This chain connects TRBV6-5 to TRBJ1-1, with a tentative D call TRBD1 (6 bases). This CDR3 is 15 amino acids long. The germline CDR1 and CDR2 sequences are MNHEY and SVGAGI. With 7 bases removed from V and 5 bases from J, the gap between germline ends came to 20 bases.

The V and J genes are TRBV6-6 and TRBJ1-1, with D maybe TRBD1 (5 bases). Germline V gene lookup returns CDR1 MNHNY and CDR2 SVGAGI (reference sequence). The ends were cut back, 7 bases at V and 3 bases at J, with 9 bases in the middle. The CDR3 loop spans 12 amino acids. The CDR3 loop reads CASTGTDTEAFF. CDR3 coding DNA: TGTGCCAGCACGGGGACGGACACTGAAGCTTTCTTT.

This clonotype was seen at least ten times. The CDR3 here is CATSREGETQYF. The CDR3 nucleotides are TGTGCCACCAGCAGAGAGGGGGAGACCCAGTACTTC. The chain recombines TRBV15 with TRBJ2-5; D gene unclear. Trimming removed 0 bases from V and 5 bases from J, with 4 bases in between. The CDR3 totals 12 residues. Germline assignment: CDR1 LNHNV and CDR2 YYDKDF (reference sequence).

In its sample, this clonotype was seen many times. The genes are TRBV12-3 or TRBV12-4 and TRBJ2-7; 7 nucleotides align to TRBD1. This CDR3 spans 16 amino acids. After removal of 5 bases from V and 4 bases from J, the junction contained 14 bases not matched to a gene. CDR3 protein: CASSRTGQPKFYEQYF. In DNA form, the CDR3 reads TGTGCCAGCAGTCGCACGGGACAGCCTAAATTTTACGAGCAGTACTTC.

The genes are TRBV28 and TRBJ1-1, with a weak D call TRBD1 (5 bases). Germline V gene data show CDR1 as MDHEN and CDR2 as SYDVKM. V was cut by 10 bases and J by 4 bases, with 13 bases left in between. The CDR3 totals 12 residues. The CDR3 spells CATRLGGTEAFF. The CDR3 coding sequence is TGTGCCACCAGACTGGGGGGCACTGAAGCTTTCTTT.

The CDR3 DNA is TGCAGTGCTGCACCGGGACAGTATAATGAAAAACTGTTTTTT. This encodes CSAAPGQYNEKLFF. The chain uses TRBV20-1 and TRBJ1-4; 7 positions match TRBD1. CDR1 DFQATT and CDR2 SNEGSKA come from the germline V gene (reference sequence). Trimming at V came to 5 bases and at J to 4 bases, leaving 7 bases not matched to a gene. The CDR3 spans 14 residues.

Note on this clonotype: A junction end diverges from the germline sequence, so it may reflect a read error. The chain employs TRBV28 and TRBJ2-1; no reliable D call. This CDR3 has 13 residues. CDR1 and CDR2 (germline): MDHEN, SYDVKM. The CDR3 sequence: CTSSQQKYNEQFF. The CDR3 DNA is TGTACCAGCAGTCAGCAGAAGTACAATGAGCAGTTCTTC.

This clonotype was seen a few times. The chain has TRBV20-1 and TRBJ1-5; D is unresolved. The length of the CDR3 is 15 residues. Per germline, CDR1 DFQATT and CDR2 SNEGSKA (reference sequence). Trimming pared 0 bases from V and 6 bases from J, leaving 15 bases between. CDR3 in amino acids: CSARDIAGSGQPQHF. The CDR3, as DNA: TGCAGTGCTAGAGATATTGCGGGGTCCGGTCAGCCCCAGCATTTT.

The chain couples TRBV20-1 to TRBJ1-1; 7 bases align to TRBD1. Germline CDR1 is DFQATT and CDR2 is SNEGSKA (reference sequence). The length of the CDR3 is 11 residues. V lost 4 bases and J lost 7; bases outside the gene matches: 3. As DNA, the CDR3 is TGCAGTGCTAACAGGGGTGGTGAAGCTTTCTTT. This encodes CSANRGGEAFF.

This clonotype was picked up many times. The CDR3 nucleotides read TGTGCCAGCAGTCCCCCGGGACTAGCGTTGTACGAGCAGTACTTC. Protein: CASSPPGLALYEQYF. The gene calls are TRBV27 and TRBJ2-7; 10 bases align to TRBD2. Germline V gene sequence: CDR1 MNHEY, CDR2 SMNVEV (reference sequence). This CDR3 spans 15 amino acids. The V segment lost 5 bases and the J segment 4 bases; nucleotides outside the gene matches: 8.

This clonotype has only a few counts. This chain connects TRBV24-1 to TRBJ2-3, with D uncertain. The CDR3 consists of 13 residues. Germline CDR1 is KGHDR and CDR2 is SFDVKD. The ends were cut back, 5 bases at V and 1 base at J, with 6 bases in the middle. CDR3 sequence reads: CATSGHRTDTQYF. The CDR3 nucleotides are TGTGCCACCAGTGGACATCGCACAGATACGCAGTATTTT.

The rearrangement uses TRBV20-1 and TRBJ1-3; 11 bases agree with TRBD1. V lost 6 bases and J lost 0; bases outside the gene matches: 4. Per the germline V gene, CDR1 is DFQATT and CDR2 is SNEGSKA (reference sequence). This CDR3 has 15 residues. In DNA, the CDR3 is TGCAGTGCCGGACAGGGGGCGATCTCTGGAAACACCATATATTTT. Protein: CSAGQGAISGNTIYF.

The chain is built from TRBV20-1 and TRBJ1-1; D remains unclear. From germline, CDR1 is DFQATT and CDR2 SNEGSKA (reference sequence). V shed 3 bases and J shed 1 base, with 6 bases lying between them. This CDR3 is built from 12 residues. In nucleotides, the CDR3 is TGCAGTGCTAGTCGTACGAACACTGAAGCTTTCTTT. Encoded protein: CSASRTNTEAFF.

The chain carries TRBV28 and TRBJ2-2; D call uncertain. The CDR3 has 15 amino acids. Trimming stripped 4 bases from V and 6 bases from J, with 15 bases between. Per the germline V gene, CDR1 is MDHEN and CDR2 is SYDVKM. The CDR3 DNA reads as TGTGCCAGCAGTTCAGCAGTAGGTTATGCCGGGGAGCTGTTTTTT. Translating it yields CASSSAVGYAGELFF.

At least ten counts were recorded for this clonotype. J is TRBJ2-3 and V is TRBV10-3, with TRBD1 as a possible D gene (5 bases). The CDR3 is 17 residues long. Trimming pared 6 bases from V and 2 bases from J, leaving 21 bases between. Germline CDR1 and CDR2: ENHRY and SYGVKD. CDR3: CAISAGHPLHSTDTQYF. CDR3 in DNA: TGTGCCATCAGCGCAGGACACCCACTACACTCCACAGATACGCAGTATTTT.

V usage is TRBV12-3 or TRBV12-4 and J usage is TRBJ2-4, with TRBD2 as a possible D gene (6 bases). The V gene lost 7 bases and the J gene lost 8 bases, with 9 bases spanning the gap. The CDR3 loop spans 11 amino acids. The CDR3 reads CASTSGDIQYF. In nucleotides, the CDR3 is TGTGCCAGCACTTCGGGGGACATTCAGTACTTC.

In its sample, this clonotype was seen many times. The chain carries TRBV20-1 and TRBJ1-6; D is ambiguous. The germline V gene encodes CDR1 DFQATT and CDR2 SNEGSKA (reference sequence). V was clipped by 0 bases and J by 9 bases, with 6 bases between them. This CDR3 contains 12 residues. Written as DNA, the CDR3 is TGCAGTGCTAGAGATCCGAGTTCACCCCTCCACTTT. Translated: CSARDPSSPLHF.

As for this clonotype: The junction departs from germline at one end; a sequencing error may be responsible. This chain connects TRBV4-1 to TRBJ1-1, with D tentatively TRBD1 (5 bases). CDR1 MGHRA and CDR2 YSYEKL come from the germline V gene. There are 18 residues in the CDR3. The CDR3 DNA is TGCACCAGCAGCCAAGATTTAAGATGGGGCGGCAGGAACACTGAAGCTTTCTTT. Amino acid sequence: CTSSQDLRWGGRNTEAFF.

This clonotype was recorded a few times. With a much larger clone just one base away, this may be a read error. The chain couples TRBV28 to TRBJ2-7; D perhaps matches TRBD2 (5 bases). This CDR3 is 12 amino acids long. The V and J ends lost 7 bases and 4 bases respectively, with 11 bases between them. CDR1 and CDR2 from the germline V gene are MDHEN and SYDVKM. The CDR3 protein is CASNRLFYEQYF. CDR3 coding DNA: TGTGCCAGCAACAGACTATTTTACGAGCAGTACTTC.

The rearrangement joins TRBV7-6 to TRBJ2-3; tentatively, D is TRBD2 (6 bases). Germline V CDR1 and CDR2: SGHVS, FNYEAQ. CDR3 length: 15 amino acids. Between the trimmed V and J ends, which lost 5 bases and 0 bases, there was a span of 12 bases. This chain's CDR3 is CASSGAGTSTDTQYF. The DNA of the CDR3 is TGTGCCAGCAGCGGGGCCGGGACTAGCACAGATACGCAGTATTTT.

This chain links TRBV6-6 with TRBJ1-1; tentatively, D is TRBD1 (5 bases). Germline CDR1 reads MNHNY; CDR2 reads SVGAGI (reference sequence). The CDR3 has 13 amino acids. Trimming stripped 5 bases from V and 6 bases from J, with 13 bases between. This chain's CDR3 is CASSRQTAPEAFF. The CDR3 DNA sequence: TGTGCCAGCAGTCGCCAGACAGCCCCTGAAGCTTTCTTT.

This clonotype was counted ten times or more. The chain joins TRBV12-3 or TRBV12-4 to TRBJ2-1; TRBD2 matches 8 bases. J was trimmed by 0 bases and V by 7 bases; bases with no gene match: 8. CDR3 length: 16 residues. DNA for the CDR3: TGTGCCAGCACCGGGGGGGGCTATCACTCCTACAATGAGCAGTTCTTC. This translates into CASTGGGYHSYNEQFF.

This clonotype came up many times. The gene calls are TRBV5-1 and TRBJ2-1, with D unclear. Per the germline V gene, CDR1 is SGHRS and CDR2 is YFSETQ. The CDR3 is 14 residues long. Trimming removed 0 bases at V and 4 bases at J, with 8 bases between. CDR3 nucleotides: TGCGCCAGCAGCTTGGCTGACTCTTACAATGAGCAGTTCTTC. Translating gives CASSLADSYNEQFF.